The 12 T cell receptor beta chains reported below all come from one sample, sequenced in a study of cytomegalovirus exposure and HLA in healthy donors. PCR was performed using 60 Vbeta and 13 Jbeta primers. Repertoires were generated with immunoSEQ multiplex PCR, while TCRdb's copy carries only in-frame clones and drops some. This table holds 250,000 to 350,000 clones, around 66% found once. The sequenced sample was PBMCs. All receptors come from a female donor in good health and CMV-seronegative.

The chain is built from TRBV11-3 and TRBJ1-1; tentative D call: TRBD1 (5 bases). The V end lost 5 bases, the J end lost 11 bases, and 24 bases lay between the germline ends. The CDR3 loop spans 15 amino acids. CDR1 SGHNT and CDR2 YENEEA come from the germline V gene. The CDR3 sequence: CASSILGAGRDDAFF. The CDR3 DNA reads TGTGCCAGCAGCATACTAGGGGCGGGACGGGACGATGCTTTCTTT. Full variable domain (remainder filled in from reference TRBV11-3 and TRBJ1-1): EAGVVQSPRYKIIEKKQPVAFWCNPISGHNTLYWYLQNLGQGPELLIRYENEEAVDDSQLPKDRFSAERLKGVDSTLKIQPAELGDSAVYLCASSILGAGRDDAFFGQGTRLTVV.

This clone showed up just once. J is TRBJ1-2 and V is TRBV15, with 7 bases that match TRBD1. This CDR3 is 14 amino acids long. V trimming: 2 bases; J trimming: 6 bases; junction bases outside the gene matches: 6. From germline, CDR1 is LNHNV and CDR2 YYDKDF (reference sequence). CDR3 nucleotides: TGTGCCACCAGCAGACGGGACAGTTGGAATGGCTACACCTTC. This encodes CATSRRDSWNGYTF. Using reference TRBV15 and TRBJ1-2 for the parts outside the CDR3, the full variable domain is DAMVIQNPRYQVTQFGKPVTLSCSQTLNHNVMYWYQQKSSQAPKLLFHYYDKDFNNEADTPDNFQSRRPNTSFCFLDIRSPGLGDTAMYLCATSRRDSWNGYTFGSGTRLTVV.

The gene calls are TRBV27 and TRBJ2-4; 12 bases are shared with TRBD2. Trimming took 5 bases from V and 8 from J; bases not matched to a gene: 13. CDR3 length: 17 residues. CDR1 MNHEY and CDR2 SMNVEV come from the germline V gene (reference sequence). The chain's CDR3 is CASSHLAGGPLVDIQYF. The CDR3 nucleotides read TGTGCCAGCAGTCATCTAGCGGGAGGGCCGTTGGTTGACATTCAGTACTTC.

A single count supports this clone. The rearrangement links TRBV5-6 to TRBJ2-1; TRBD2 agrees at 8 bases. Germline V gives CDR1 SGHDT, CDR2 YYEEEE. With V trimmed by 2 bases and J by 7 bases, 8 bases remained unmatched. This CDR3 contains 15 residues. The CDR3 protein is CASSLTGGNRNEQFF. DNA of the CDR3: TGTGCCAGCAGCTTAACGGGAGGGAATAGGAATGAGCAGTTCTTC.

The chain is built from TRBV2 and TRBJ1-2, with a possible D match to TRBD1 (6 bases). Trimming took 4 bases from V and 3 from J, leaving 12 bases between them. This CDR3 is 14 amino acids long. CDR1 and CDR2 (germline): SNHLY, FYNNEI. CDR3 in amino acids: CASSADRADYGYTF. The DNA for the CDR3 is TGTGCCAGCAGTGCGGACAGAGCGGACTATGGCTACACCTTC.

This clone came up once. The V gene is TRBV4-1, the J gene TRBJ2-3, with a possible D match to TRBD2 (5 bases). Trimming removed 1 base at V and 0 bases at J, with 11 bases between. This CDR3 is built from 16 residues. CDR1 is MGHRA and CDR2 is YSYEKL in the germline V gene. As DNA, the CDR3 is TGCGCCAGCAGCCAAGTGAGAGCGGCTAGCACAGATACGCAGTATTTT. It codes for CASSQVRAASTDTQYF.

The rearrangement links TRBV10-1 to TRBJ2-1, with TRBD1 identical over 9 bases. The junction had 5 bases not matched to a gene; V was cut back by 2 bases and J by 0 bases. This CDR3 spans 17 amino acids. The V gene's germline CDR1 is WNHNN and CDR2 SYGVQD (reference sequence). The CDR3: CASSERTGEGSYNEQFF. The CDR3 DNA is TGCGCCAGCAGTGAGCGGACAGGGGAAGGCTCCTACAATGAGCAGTTCTTC.

This clone was found a few times. The chain couples TRBV11-2 to TRBJ1-2; D gene uncertain. Per germline, CDR1 SGHAT and CDR2 FQNNGV. The CDR3 is made up of 12 amino acids. Trimming shortened V by 5 bases and J by 5 bases, and 9 bases separated the two germline ends. The CDR3, as DNA: TGTGCCAGCAGCCCGGGCGGGTATGGCTACACCTTC. Its translation is CASSPGGYGYTF. The variable domain in full, with the rest retrieved from reference TRBV11-2 and TRBJ1-2, is EAGVAQSPRYKIIEKRQSVAFWCNPISGHATLYWYQQILGQGPKLLIQFQNNGVVDDSQLPKDRFSAERLKGVDSTLKIQPAKLEDSAVYLCASSPGGYGYTFGSGTRLTVV.

This chain joins TRBV5-1 and TRBJ1-5, with D possibly being TRBD1 (5 bases). The germline V and J ends were trimmed by 4 bases and 6 bases, with 14 bases remaining between them. The CDR3 consists of 14 residues. Germline lookup yields CDR1 SGHRS and CDR2 YFSETQ. The CDR3 spells CASSAGTPGQPQHF. CDR3 nucleotides: TGCGCCAGCAGCGCCGGGACTCCGGGTCAGCCCCAGCATTTT.

The genes are TRBV5-1 and TRBJ2-3; 9 bases map to TRBD2. Germline V gene sequence: CDR1 SGHRS, CDR2 YFSETQ. The CDR3 consists of 17 residues. V shed 2 bases and J 5 bases; nucleotides not matched to a gene: 12. CDR3: CASSLLNSGRVGDTQYF. In DNA form, the CDR3 reads TGCGCCAGCAGCTTACTGAATAGCGGGAGAGTCGGAGATACGCAGTATTTT.

This clone came up a few times. V usage is TRBV6-5 and J usage is TRBJ1-2, with 7 nucleotides matching TRBD1. This CDR3 has 16 amino acids. The V segment lost 4 bases and the J segment 0 bases; nucleotides outside the gene matches: 8. Germline CDR1 is MNHEY and CDR2 is SVGAGI. Here the CDR3 DNA reads TGTGCCAGCAGTTTCAACCGGGACAGCACTAACTATGGCTACACCTTC. Translating gives CASSFNRDSTNYGYTF.

This clone appeared a few times. V gene TRBV7-2 combines with J gene TRBJ1-2; 8 nucleotides align to TRBD1. Germline-derived CDR1 and CDR2 are SGHTA and FQGNSA. The CDR3 runs to 16 residues. Trimming took 2 bases from V and 7 from J; bases not matched to a gene: 12. In DNA, the CDR3 is TGTGCCAGCAGCTTAATGACCGTCACAGGGGGGAGTGGCTACACCTTC. Amino acid sequence: CASSLMTVTGGSGYTF.